The clone carrying this T cell receptor beta chain was observed a single time. Sorted-subset replicate PCRs used 150 to 200 ng DNA, some 33,000 T cell genomes. The repertoire was sequenced with immunoSEQ multiplex PCR; TCRdb's copy has only in-frame clones and lacks some. The sample has some 2.1 million clones, approximately 95% seen once. Trimming took off 3 bases at V and 0 bases at J, with 13 bases between the two ends. This CDR3 spans 16 amino acids. CDR1 is SGHRS and CDR2 is YFSETQ in the germline V gene. These data come from a study of shared clonotypes between healthy human individuals. Sequenced sample: naive CD4+ T cells sorted from blood. The subset here: CD45RA+ positively selected. The chain couples TRBV5-1 to TRBJ1-5; D is unresolved. This TCR derives from a man between 18 and 35 years old in good health. The CDR3: CASSWAPADSNQPQHF. In DNA form, the CDR3 reads TGCGCCAGCAGCTGGGCTCCCGCGGATAGCAATCAGCCCCAGCATTTT.